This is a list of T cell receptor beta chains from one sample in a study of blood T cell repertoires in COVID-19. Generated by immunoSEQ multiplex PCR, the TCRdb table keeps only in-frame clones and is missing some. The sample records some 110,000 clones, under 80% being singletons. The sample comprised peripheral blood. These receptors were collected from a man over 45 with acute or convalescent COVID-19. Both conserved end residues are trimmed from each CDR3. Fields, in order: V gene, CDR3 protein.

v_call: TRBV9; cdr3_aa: ASSVEGQGSGNTIY
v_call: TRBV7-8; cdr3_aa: ASRIDRGNSYEQY
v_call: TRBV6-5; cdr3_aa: ASMSPGHDNTIY
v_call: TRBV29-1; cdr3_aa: SVDNDPGGYT
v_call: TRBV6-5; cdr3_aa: ATRGDRDRDNEQF
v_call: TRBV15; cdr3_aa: ATSRARDFSYEQY
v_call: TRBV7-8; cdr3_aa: ASSLRAGTGSYNEQF
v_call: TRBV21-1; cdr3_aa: ASSSPGGDRGGLYSNQPQH
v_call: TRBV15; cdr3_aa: ATSTGTNYNEQF
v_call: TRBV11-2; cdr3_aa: ASSGLPGTVQKETQY
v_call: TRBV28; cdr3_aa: ASSLGLSSGSTDTQY
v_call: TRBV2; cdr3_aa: ASIGQGYEQY
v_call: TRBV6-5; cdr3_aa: ASSISGDLGKLF
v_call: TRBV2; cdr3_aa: ASVDRVFYEQY
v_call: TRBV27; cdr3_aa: ATLKQGHTEAF
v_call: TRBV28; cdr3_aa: ASTLPSGSYEQY
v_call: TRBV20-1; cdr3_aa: SASPPGYEQY
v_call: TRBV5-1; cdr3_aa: ASSLSPKETQY
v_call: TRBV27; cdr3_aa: ASTYLGASGYT
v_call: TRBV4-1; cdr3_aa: ASSQPDEKLF
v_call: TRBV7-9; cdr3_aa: ASSLVPLGQGTYQPQH
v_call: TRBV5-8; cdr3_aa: ASSLSGRGRTVETQY
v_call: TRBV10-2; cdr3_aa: ASADNFHQPQH
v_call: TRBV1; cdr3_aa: TSSQESGQPYTDTQY
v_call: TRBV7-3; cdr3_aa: ASSIQPNTEAF
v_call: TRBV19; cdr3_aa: ASSYSYGYT
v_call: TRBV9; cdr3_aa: ASSVRGGDGYT
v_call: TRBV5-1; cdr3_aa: ASRVAVNYGYT
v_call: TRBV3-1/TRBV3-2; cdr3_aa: ASSINSRTSGGEETQY
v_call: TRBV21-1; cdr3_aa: ASGGDRGPHRYTDTQY
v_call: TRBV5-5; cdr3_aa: ASSLTSGGSYNEQF
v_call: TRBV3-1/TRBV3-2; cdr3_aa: ASSSGWTTSSYNSPLH
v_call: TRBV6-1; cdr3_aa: ASSDQLSGGQPQH
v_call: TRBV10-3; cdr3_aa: AITPDRGGNEQF
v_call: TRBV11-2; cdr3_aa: ASSLDSLRTYEQY
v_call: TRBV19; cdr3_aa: ASSILQGTNTGELF
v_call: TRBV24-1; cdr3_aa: ATSDLRLRSQETQY
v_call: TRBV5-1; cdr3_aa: ASSGGQGVSKNIQY
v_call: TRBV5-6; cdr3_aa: ASSLDETEPYEQY
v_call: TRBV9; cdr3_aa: ASSRMQGVETQY
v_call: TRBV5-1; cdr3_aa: ASAALFSTDTQY
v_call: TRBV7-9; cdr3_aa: ASADRNTGELF
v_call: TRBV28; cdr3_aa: ASTLQGLKKLF
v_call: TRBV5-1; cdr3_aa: ASSLGTAPWANTEAF
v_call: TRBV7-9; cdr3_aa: ASSLTQDREAF
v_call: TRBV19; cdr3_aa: ASSWGRNRGYSGNTIY
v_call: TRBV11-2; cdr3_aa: ASSLIRGKDNEQF
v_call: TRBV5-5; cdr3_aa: ASSLTGTGRNTGELF
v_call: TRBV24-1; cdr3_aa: ATRRTGANTGELF
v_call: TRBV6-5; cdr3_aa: ASGSGGAGEQF
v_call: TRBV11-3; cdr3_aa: ASSLARGNEQY
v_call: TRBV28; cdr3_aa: ASSSSGSTDTQY
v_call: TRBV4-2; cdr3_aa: ASSQEAGGTKNIQY
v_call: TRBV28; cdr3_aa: ASRDTTSGRAHEQY
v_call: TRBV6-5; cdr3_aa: ASSPDRVGYT
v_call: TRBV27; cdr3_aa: ASSLVGTYEQY
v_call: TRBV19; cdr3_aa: ASSQTGGRYEQY
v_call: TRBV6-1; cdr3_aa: ASSEAGSVSEQY
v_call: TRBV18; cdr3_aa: ASSPTGNSNQPQH